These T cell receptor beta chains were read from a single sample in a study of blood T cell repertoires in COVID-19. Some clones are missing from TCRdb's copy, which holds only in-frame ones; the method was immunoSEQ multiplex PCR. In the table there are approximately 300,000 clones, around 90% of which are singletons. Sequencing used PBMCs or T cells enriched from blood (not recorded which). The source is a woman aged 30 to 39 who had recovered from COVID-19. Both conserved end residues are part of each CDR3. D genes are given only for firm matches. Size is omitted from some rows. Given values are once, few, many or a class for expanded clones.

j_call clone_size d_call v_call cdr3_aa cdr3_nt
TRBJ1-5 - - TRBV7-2 CASQVGRVGNQPQHF TGTGCCAGCCAAGTAGGCAGGGTGGGCAATCAGCCCCAGCATTTT
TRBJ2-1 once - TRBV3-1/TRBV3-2 CASSRDRNPYNEQFF TGTGCCAGCAGCCGTGACAGGAATCCCTACAATGAGCAGTTCTTC
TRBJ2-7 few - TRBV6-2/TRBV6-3 CASSWASGSYEQYF TGTGCCAGCAGTTGGGCATCCGGAAGCTACGAGCAGTACTTC
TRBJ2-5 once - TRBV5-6 CASSYSGVETQYF TGTGCCAGCAGCTACTCAGGGGTAGAGACCCAGTACTTC
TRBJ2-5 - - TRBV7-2 CASSFGGSETQYF TGTGCCAGCAGCTTCGGCGGCTCCGAGACCCAGTACTTC
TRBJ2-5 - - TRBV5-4 CASSLRLAKETQYF TGTGCCAGCAGCTTGCGGCTAGCAAAAGAGACCCAGTACTTC
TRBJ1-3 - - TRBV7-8 CASREGGGSSGNTIYF TGTGCCAGCCGCGAGGGGGGGGGATCCTCTGGAAACACCATATATTTT
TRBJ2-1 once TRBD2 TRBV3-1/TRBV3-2 CASSQLAAGVGNEQFF TGTGCCAGCAGCCAATTAGCCGCGGGAGTGGGAAATGAGCAGTTCTTC
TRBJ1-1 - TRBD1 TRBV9 CASSVVTGGYTEAFF TGTGCCAGCAGCGTAGTTACAGGGGGATATACTGAAGCTTTCTTT
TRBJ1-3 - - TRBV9 CASSVNDRKNGNTIYF TGTGCCAGCAGCGTAAATGACAGAAAGAATGGAAACACCATATATTTT
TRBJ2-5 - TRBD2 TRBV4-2 CASSPTPSGGKETQYF TGTGCCAGCAGCCCGACCCCTAGCGGGGGGAAAGAGACCCAGTACTTC
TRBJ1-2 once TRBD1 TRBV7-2 CASSSGTGLEVGYTF TGTGCCAGCAGCTCGGGGACAGGCCTAGAAGTGGGCTACACCTTC
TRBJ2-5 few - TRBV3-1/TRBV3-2 CASSQVLGVAVQETQYF TGTGCCAGCAGCCAAGTGCTCGGGGTAGCGGTCCAAGAGACCCAGTACTTC
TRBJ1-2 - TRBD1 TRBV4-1 CASSQPFTGGDYGYTF TGCGCCAGCAGCCAGCCGTTCACAGGGGGCGACTATGGCTACACCTTC
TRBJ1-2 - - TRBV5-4 CASSGWSRGRSQTNYGYTF TGTGCCAGCAGCGGGTGGTCAAGGGGCAGATCACAAACCAACTATGGCTACACCTTC
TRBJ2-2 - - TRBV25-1 CASSESRQITGELFF TGTGCCAGCAGTGAATCCAGACAGATCACCGGGGAGCTGTTTTTT
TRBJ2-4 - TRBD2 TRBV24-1 CATLLPPGLAALKNIQYF TGTGCCACACTGCTTCCTCCGGGACTAGCGGCCCTTAAAAACATTCAGTACTTC
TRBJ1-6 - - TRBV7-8 CASSREAAGNDSPLHF TGTGCCAGCAGCAGAGAGGCCGCGGGAAATGATTCACCCCTCCACTTT
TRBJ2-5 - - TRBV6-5 CASSITVLQETQYF TGTGCCAGCAGTATCACAGTACTCCAAGAGACCCAGTACTTC
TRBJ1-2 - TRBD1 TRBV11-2 CASSFGDRGLYGYTF TGTGCCAGCAGCTTTGGGGACAGGGGACTCTATGGCTACACCTTC
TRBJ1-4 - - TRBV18 CASSPPGGDKLFF TGTGCCAGCTCACCACCGGGAGGGGATAAACTGTTTTTT
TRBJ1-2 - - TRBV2 CASRGYGGSYGYTF TGTGCCAGCAGGGGTTACGGGGGGAGCTATGGCTACACCTTC
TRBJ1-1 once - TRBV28 CASQGDKNTEAFF TGTGCCAGCCAAGGGGACAAGAACACTGAAGCTTTCTTT
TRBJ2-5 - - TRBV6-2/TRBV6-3 CASSYMGGGGQTQYF TGTGCCAGCAGTTACATGGGCGGGGGCGGACAGACCCAGTACTTC
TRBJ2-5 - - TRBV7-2 CASSRVGTQYF TGTGCCAGCAGCCGCGTCGGGACCCAGTACTTC
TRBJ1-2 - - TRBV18 CASSGQDGGGYTF TGTGCCAGCTCCGGGCAGGACGGAGGAGGCTACACCTTC
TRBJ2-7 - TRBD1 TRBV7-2 CASSFSDRGQGEQYF TGTGCCAGCAGCTTTTCAGACAGGGGGCAGGGCGAGCAGTACTTC
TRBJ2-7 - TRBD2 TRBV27 CASRPRGTSDWNEQYF TGTGCCAGCAGGCCAAGAGGGACTAGCGATTGGAACGAGCAGTACTTC
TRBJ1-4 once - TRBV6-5 CATSSGSGKEKLFF TGTGCCACCAGTTCGGGCTCCGGGAAAGAAAAACTGTTTTTT
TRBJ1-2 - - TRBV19 CASSIGQGNYGYTF TGTGCCAGTAGTATAGGGCAGGGTAACTATGGCTACACCTTC
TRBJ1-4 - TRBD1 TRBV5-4 CASSLGGGLNEKLFF TGTGCCAGCAGCTTGGGAGGGGGCCTAAATGAAAAACTGTTTTTT
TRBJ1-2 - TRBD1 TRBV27 CASSPTGQGPSNYGYTF TGTGCCAGCAGCCCCACGGGACAGGGACCCTCTAACTATGGCTACACCTTC
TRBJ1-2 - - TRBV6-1 CASSDFGNGYTF TGTGCCAGCAGTGATTTCGGGAATGGCTACACCTTC
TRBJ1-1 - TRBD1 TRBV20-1 CRVKGATEAFF TGCAGAGTAAAGGGGGCCACTGAAGCTTTCTTT
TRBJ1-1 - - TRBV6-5 CASSYGAGMNTEAFF TGTGCCAGCAGTTACGGGGCAGGAATGAACACTGAAGCTTTCTTT
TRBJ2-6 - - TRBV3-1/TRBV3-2 CASSQVGQVSGANVLTF TGTGCCAGCAGCCAAGTGGGCCAGGTGTCGGGGGCCAACGTCCTGACTTTC
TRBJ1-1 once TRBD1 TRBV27 CASSLDRGTMNTEAFF TGTGCCAGCAGTCTGGACAGGGGCACCATGAACACTGAAGCTTTCTTT